Listed here are 8 T cell receptor beta chains from one sample, sequenced in a study of cytomegalovirus exposure and HLA in healthy donors (dated by TCRdb to 2015 to 2018). Receptor amplification or capture employed the immunoSEQ multiplex PCR assay. For the multiplex PCR, a mixture combining 60 forward primers for TCR Vbeta segments and 13 reverse primers for TCR Jbeta segments was used. The table comes from immuneACCESS by way of TCRdb, which keeps in-frame sequences with V and J called. Part of the clones is missing from these tables; in studies checked, under half for an unresolved V gene and the rest for unknown reasons. This sample has roughly 120,000 clones in its table, and 80% to 90% of those were observed once. The top ten hold 2.5% to 3% of the sample. The sequenced sample consisted of PBMCs. The receptors were sampled from a woman younger than 30 in good health and CMV-seropositive.

CDR3 DNA sequence: TGTGCCAGCAGTGTAGTTGAAAAACTGTTTTTT. Translation: CASSVVEKLFF. The chain uses TRBV2 and TRBJ1-4; D ambiguous. V lost 4 bases and J 7 bases, leaving 4 bases between the germline ends. This CDR3 spans 11 amino acids. The V gene's germline CDR1 is SNHLY and CDR2 FYNNEI. Variable domain in full (rest from reference TRBV2 and TRBJ1-4): EPEVTQTPSHQVTQMGQEVILRCVPISNHLYFYWYRQILGQKVEFLVSFYNNEISEKSEIFDDQFSVERPDGSNFTLKIRSTKLEDSAMYFCASSVVEKLFFGSGTQLSVL.

The rearrangement joins TRBV5-4 to TRBJ2-7, with no clear D. The V gene's germline CDR1 is SGHNT and CDR2 YYREEE (reference sequence). Trimming removed 3 bases at V and 0 bases at J, with 7 bases between. The CDR3 spans 13 residues. The CDR3 bases are TGTGCCAGCAGCTCAACCTACTCCTACGAGCAGTACTTC. It specifies CASSSTYSYEQYF.

The rearrangement joins TRBV5-1 to TRBJ1-3; possibly TRBD1 for D (5 bases). The germline CDR1 and CDR2 sequences are SGHRS and YFSETQ. The CDR3 runs to 13 residues. V gave up 3 bases and J gave up 3 bases, with 7 bases separating them. This CDR3 reads CASSWDFGNTIYF. CDR3 DNA sequence: TGCGCCAGCAGCTGGGACTTTGGAAACACCATATATTTT.

The rearrangement uses TRBV7-6 and TRBJ2-1; perhaps TRBD2 as D (5 bases). This CDR3 is 16 amino acids long. V was trimmed by 5 bases and J by 0 bases, leaving 14 bases between them. Germline V gene data show CDR1 as SGHVS and CDR2 as FNYEAQ. Here the CDR3 reads CASSALLGNSYNEQFF. DNA of the CDR3: TGTGCCAGCAGCGCCCTACTAGGGAACTCCTACAATGAGCAGTTCTTC. The whole variable domain, remainder taken from reference TRBV7-6 and TRBJ2-1, is GAGVSQSPRYKVTKRGQDVALRCDPISGHVSLYWYRQALGQGPEFLTYFNYEAQQDKSGLPNDRFSAERPEGSISTLTIQRTEQRDSAMYRCASSALLGNSYNEQFFGPGTRLTVL.

The count of this clone is one. The rearrangement uses TRBV29-1 and TRBJ1-1; TRBD1 might be the D (5 bases). Deletions cut 6 bases from V and 3 bases from J, with 17 bases between. The CDR3 spans 14 residues. CDR1 and CDR2 from the germline V gene are SQVTM and ANQGSEA. The CDR3 DNA reads TGCAGCGTGCGGGGGGGAGGGTCGTACACTGAAGCTTTCTTT. This sequence encodes CSVRGGGSYTEAFF.

The rearrangement links TRBV27 to TRBJ1-1; D not certain. Deletions cut 6 bases from V and 6 bases from J, with 20 bases between. The germline CDR1 and CDR2 sequences are MNHEY and SMNVEV (reference sequence). The CDR3 contains 15 residues. Here the CDR3 reads CASRLLEAAKAEAFF. DNA for the CDR3: TGTGCCAGCAGACTATTGGAGGCCGCGAAAGCTGAAGCTTTCTTT.

This chain connects TRBV11-3 to TRBJ2-2; the D gene is possibly TRBD2 (6 bases). Per germline, CDR1 SGHNT and CDR2 YENEEA. This CDR3 spans 16 amino acids. V lost 1 base and J lost 4, with 13 bases in between. In DNA form, the CDR3 reads TGTGCCAGCAGCTTAGGAGCCGGGGGAGGCACCGGGGAGCTGTTTTTT. Protein product: CASSLGAGGGTGELFF.

This clone was counted between two and nine times. The chain uses TRBV7-9 and TRBJ2-7, with D uncertain. This CDR3 spans 12 amino acids. Germline V gives CDR1 SEHNR, CDR2 FQNEAQ (reference sequence). The ends were cut back, 1 base at V and 6 bases at J, with 7 bases in the middle. For the CDR3, the DNA is TGTGCCAGCAGCTTAGGCGGAACCGAGCAGTACTTC. This sequence encodes CASSLGGTEQYF.